This TCR beta chain was sequenced during a study of T cell responses to AZD1222 COVID-19 vaccine. V shed 3 bases and J shed 8 bases, with 10 bases lying between them. The CDR3 consists of 12 residues. Comments on this clone: Its specificity is unknown.

Assay used: immunoSEQ multiplex PCR; TCRdb lists only in-frame clones, some missing. This table has about 140,000 clones, roughly 92% appearing once. Points from the study as a whole: Nearly half of spike-specific TCRs reportedly go after variant regions that carry no mutations.

V gene TRBV12-3 or TRBV12-4 combines with J gene TRBJ1-2; no firm D call. The TCR was taken from an adult in good health. The source was peripheral blood, collected on day 0 of AZD1222 vaccination. CDR3 nucleotide sequence: TGTGCCAGCAGTTTGTTCCTTAGAGGCTACACCTTC. Its translation is CASSLFLRGYTF.